Each of the 18 T cell receptor beta chains below was sequenced from the same sample in a study of T cells in Graves' hyperthyroidism and ophthalmopathy. Template material for amplifying TCR beta CDR3 regions consisted of RNA transcripts. The study used the HTBI primer set for a first-round RT-PCR of the TCR CDR3. TCRdb re-derived calls from the multiplex PCR reads in MiXCR, one entry per CDR3 protein. Among more than 300,000 distinct CDR3 sequences listed, about a sixth were seen once. The specimen was blood. These receptors came from a woman aged 25 to 39 with Graves' hyperthyroidism that later progressed to Graves' ophthalmopathy.

The chain combines TRBV30 with TRBJ1-1, with D hard to call. With 2 bases removed from V and 6 bases from J, the gap between germline ends came to 7 bases. This CDR3 comprises 11 residues. CDR1 is GTSNPN, CDR2 SVGIG, per germline (reference sequence). Here the CDR3 reads CAWSTGPEAFF. CDR3 sequence (DNA): TGTGCCTGGAGTACCGGGCCTGAAGCTTTCTTT.

The V call is TRBV10-3, the J call TRBJ2-7, with 9 bases lining up with TRBD2. Germline CDR1 ENHRY, CDR2 SYGVKD. Trimming at V came to 0 bases and at J to 4 bases, leaving 1 base not matched to a gene. The CDR3 is 14 amino acids. Here the CDR3 reads CAISESTSGYEQYF. CDR3 DNA sequence: TGTGCCATCAGTGAGTCAACTAGCGGGTACGAGCAGTACTTC.

This chain joins TRBV19 and TRBJ1-5; D is ambiguous. The ends were cut back, 1 base at V and 6 bases at J, with 7 bases in the middle. Germline CDR1 LNHDA, CDR2 SQIVND (reference sequence). The CDR3 consists of 13 residues. CDR3 sequence: CASSIVSGQPQHF. For the CDR3, the DNA is TGTGCCAGTAGTATAGTTAGCGGTCAGCCCCAGCATTTT.

There are many counts of this clonotype. The chain couples TRBV3-1 to TRBJ2-1; no firm D call. This CDR3 comprises 11 residues. The germline CDR1 and CDR2 sequences are LGHDT and YNNKEL (reference sequence). The ends were cut back, 0 bases at V and 15 bases at J, with 9 bases in the middle. The CDR3 spells CASSQDTDSFF. The CDR3 nucleotides are TGTGCCAGCAGCCAAGATACGGATTCGTTCTTC.

This clonotype was counted at least ten times. The J gene is TRBJ2-3, the V gene TRBV12-3 or TRBV12-4; 11 bases are a match to TRBD2. The ends lost 2 bases at V and 2 bases at J; junction bases unmatched: 12. This CDR3 spans 19 amino acids. Here the CDR3 DNA reads TGTGCCAGCAGTTTAAGACTAGCGGGGCGACGTACATTCACAGATACGCAGTATTTT. Residues: CASSLRLAGRRTFTDTQYF.

This rearrangement joins TRBV27 to TRBJ2-1, with 9 bases lining up with TRBD1. V was pared by 7 bases and J by 1 base, with 5 bases of the junction left unmatched. The CDR3 is 15 residues long. CDR1 is MNHEY and CDR2 is SMNVEV in the germline V gene (reference sequence). The CDR3 DNA follows: TGTGCCAGCAACGACAGGGGGTTTTCCTACAATGAGCAGTTCTTC. Translated, it gives CASNDRGFSYNEQFF.

The rearrangement joins TRBV29-1 to TRBJ1-3; D is unresolved. CDR1 is SQVTM, CDR2 ANQGSEA, per germline. This CDR3 comprises 14 residues. The germline V and J ends were trimmed by 2 bases and 3 bases, with 11 bases remaining between them. The CDR3 bases are TGCAGCGTTGAACTTGACAATAATGGAAACACCATATATTTT. Its protein is CSVELDNNGNTIYF.

As concerns this clonotype: A single base separates this from a much larger clone, so it may be a read error. The CDR3 spells CASSPEEGGNGYIF. The CDR3 coding sequence is TGTGCCAGCAGCCCCGAGGAGGGGGGAAATGGCTACATCTTC. V gene TRBV3-1 combines with J gene TRBJ1-2; D possibly corresponds to TRBD1 (6 bases). The germline CDR1 and CDR2 sequences are LGHDT and YNNKEL (reference sequence). CDR3 length equals 14 residues.

This clonotype was recorded at least ten times. The chain combines TRBV6-1 with TRBJ2-3, with 7 nucleotides matching TRBD2. The CDR3 covers 15 residues. The germline gives CDR1 MNHNS, CDR2 SASEGT. V lost 6 bases and J lost 0; bases outside the gene matches: 6. CDR3 DNA: TGTGCCAGCAGCTCTAGCGGTACTAGCACAGATACGCAGTATTTT. Amino acids: CASSSSGTSTDTQYF.

V is TRBV19 and J is TRBJ1-6; D not certain. V lost 4 bases and J lost 10, with 11 bases in between. Germline V lookup: CDR1 LNHDA, CDR2 SQIVND (reference sequence). The CDR3 length is 13 residues. The CDR3 loop reads CASSRPAASPLHF. In DNA form, the CDR3 reads TGTGCCAGTAGTAGACCAGCAGCCTCACCCCTCCACTTT.

This clonotype came up many times. J is TRBJ2-7 and V is TRBV10-3; TRBD1 aligns across 8 bases. From germline, CDR1 is ENHRY and CDR2 SYGVKD. The CDR3 is made up of 14 amino acids. The trim removed 3 bases at V and 1 base at J, leaving 2 bases unmatched. CDR3 in DNA: TGTGCCATCAGTGATGACAGGGGATCCTACGAGCAGTACTTC. Encoded protein: CAISDDRGSYEQYF.

There are many counts of this clonotype. The J gene is TRBJ1-2, the V gene TRBV9; 7 bases map to TRBD1. The CDR3 consists of 14 residues. Germline V gives CDR1 SGDLS, CDR2 YYNGEE. The V gene end was trimmed by 6 bases and the J gene end by 5 bases; junction bases not matched to a gene: 10. Here the CDR3 DNA reads TGTGCCAGCAACCTCGGGACAGTAGATTATGGCTACACCTTC. It codes for CASNLGTVDYGYTF.

Many counts were recorded for this clonotype. V and J are TRBV6-1 and TRBJ2-5; possibly TRBD2 for D (5 bases). The V end lost 1 base, the J end lost 5 bases, and 11 bases lay between the germline ends. This CDR3 comprises 14 residues. The V gene's germline CDR1 is MNHNS and CDR2 SASEGT. The CDR3 DNA reads TGTGCCAGCAGTGAAGGAGGGATTCAGGAGACCCAGTACTTC. As protein: CASSEGGIQETQYF.

This clonotype showed up many times. The chain recombines TRBV18 with TRBJ2-5; D call uncertain. The CDR3 covers 15 residues. V lost 2 bases, J lost 1 base, and 11 bases lay in between. CDR1 KGHSH and CDR2 LQKENI come from the germline V gene. As DNA, the CDR3 is TGTGCCAGCTCACCATCTTTGCAGGCCCAAGAGACCCAGTACTTC. Its protein is CASSPSLQAQETQYF.

This clonotype was recorded at least ten times. CDR3 residues: CASTYARDTNSPLHF. The CDR3, as DNA: TGTGCCAGCACCTATGCAAGGGATACTAATTCACCCCTCCACTTT. The chain couples TRBV7-9 to TRBJ1-6, with D uncertain. From germline, CDR1 is SEHNR and CDR2 FQNEAQ (reference sequence). The CDR3 length is 15 residues. The germline V and J ends were trimmed by 7 bases and 6 bases, with 16 bases remaining between them.

V is TRBV19 and J is TRBJ2-2; 7 positions match TRBD2. CDR3 size: 15 residues. The J segment lost 0 bases and the V segment lost 7 bases, leaving 5 bases of the junction unmatched. CDR1 LNHDA and CDR2 SQIVND come from the germline V gene (reference sequence). CDR3 residues: CASKTGTTNTGELFF. The CDR3 DNA follows: TGTGCCAGTAAAACCGGGACTACGAACACCGGGGAGCTGTTTTTT.

The chain has TRBV19 and TRBJ1-1; no reliable D call. The CDR3 loop spans 16 amino acids. The ends were cut back, 1 base at V and 1 base at J, with 13 bases in the middle. Germline CDR1 is LNHDA and CDR2 is SQIVND (reference sequence). CDR3 bases: TGTGCCAGTAGTATAGGGTGGATAGGAGCGAACACTGAAGCTTTCTTT. Its protein product is CASSIGWIGANTEAFF.

In regard to this clonotype: An end of the junction differs from the germline gene, which may be a read error. The V gene is TRBV19, the J gene TRBJ2-1; 11 nucleotides align to TRBD2. This CDR3 spans 15 amino acids. Germline assignment: CDR1 LNHDA and CDR2 SQIVND (reference sequence). The DNA for the CDR3 is TGTACCAGTAGTAATCTACTAGCGGGAGACAATGAGCAGTTCTTC. This encodes CTSSNLLAGDNEQFF.